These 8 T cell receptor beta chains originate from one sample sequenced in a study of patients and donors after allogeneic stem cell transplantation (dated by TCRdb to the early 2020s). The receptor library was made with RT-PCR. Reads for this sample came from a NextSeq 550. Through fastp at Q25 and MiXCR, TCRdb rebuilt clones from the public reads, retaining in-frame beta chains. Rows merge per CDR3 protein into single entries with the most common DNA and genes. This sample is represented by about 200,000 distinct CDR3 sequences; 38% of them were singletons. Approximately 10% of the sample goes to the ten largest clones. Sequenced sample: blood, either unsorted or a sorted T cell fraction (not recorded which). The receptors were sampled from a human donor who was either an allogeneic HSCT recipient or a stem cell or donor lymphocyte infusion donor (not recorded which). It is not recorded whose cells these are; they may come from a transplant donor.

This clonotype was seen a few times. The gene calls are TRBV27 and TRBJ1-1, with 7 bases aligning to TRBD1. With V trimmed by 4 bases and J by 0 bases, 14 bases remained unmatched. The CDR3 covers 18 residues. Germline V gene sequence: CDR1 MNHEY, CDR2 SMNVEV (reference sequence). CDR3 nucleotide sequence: TGTGCCAGCAGTTCATTCCCCCCAGGGGGTATCGTGAACACTGAAGCTTTCTTT. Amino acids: CASSSFPPGGIVNTEAFF.

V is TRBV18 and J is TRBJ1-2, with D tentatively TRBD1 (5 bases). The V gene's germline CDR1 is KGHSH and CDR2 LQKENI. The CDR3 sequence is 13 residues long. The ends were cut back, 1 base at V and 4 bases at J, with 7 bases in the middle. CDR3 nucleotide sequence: TGTGCCAGCTCACCACAGGGGATCTATGGCTACACCTTC. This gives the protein CASSPQGIYGYTF.

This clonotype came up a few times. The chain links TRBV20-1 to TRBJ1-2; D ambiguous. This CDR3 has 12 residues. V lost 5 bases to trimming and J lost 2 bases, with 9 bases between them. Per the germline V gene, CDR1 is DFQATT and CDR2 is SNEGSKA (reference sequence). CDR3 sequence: CSAATGNYGYTF. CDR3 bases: TGCAGTGCTGCGACGGGAAACTATGGCTACACCTTC.

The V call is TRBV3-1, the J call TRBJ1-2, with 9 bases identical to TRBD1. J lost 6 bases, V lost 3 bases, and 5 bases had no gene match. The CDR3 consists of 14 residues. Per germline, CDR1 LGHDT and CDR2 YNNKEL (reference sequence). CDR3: CASSQWTGVDGYTF. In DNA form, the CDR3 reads TGTGCCAGCAGCCAGTGGACAGGGGTTGATGGCTACACCTTC.

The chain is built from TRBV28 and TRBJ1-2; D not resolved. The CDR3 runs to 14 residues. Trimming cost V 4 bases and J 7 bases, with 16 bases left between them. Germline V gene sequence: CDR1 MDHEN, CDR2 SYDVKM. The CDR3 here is CASSSGERWRGYTF. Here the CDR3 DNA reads TGTGCCAGCAGTTCCGGAGAAAGGTGGCGTGGCTACACCTTC.

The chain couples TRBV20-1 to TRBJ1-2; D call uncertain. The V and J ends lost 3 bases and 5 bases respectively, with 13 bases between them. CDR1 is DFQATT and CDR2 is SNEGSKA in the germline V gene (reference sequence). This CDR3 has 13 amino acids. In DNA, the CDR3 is TGCAGTGCTAGGGGTAGGGCAAGATATGGCTACACCTTC. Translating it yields CSARGRARYGYTF.

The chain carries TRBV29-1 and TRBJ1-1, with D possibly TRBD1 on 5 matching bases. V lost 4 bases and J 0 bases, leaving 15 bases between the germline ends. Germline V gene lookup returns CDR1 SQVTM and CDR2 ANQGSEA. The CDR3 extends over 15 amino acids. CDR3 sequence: CSVGQIRAMNTEAFF. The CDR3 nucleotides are TGCAGCGTTGGACAGATCAGGGCTATGAACACTGAAGCTTTCTTT.

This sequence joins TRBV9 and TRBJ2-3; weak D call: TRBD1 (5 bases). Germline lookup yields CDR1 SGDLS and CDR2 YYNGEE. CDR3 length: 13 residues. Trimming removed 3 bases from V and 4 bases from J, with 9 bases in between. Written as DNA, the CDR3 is TGTGCCAGCAGCGCCACGACAGCAGATACGCAGTATTTT. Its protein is CASSATTADTQYF. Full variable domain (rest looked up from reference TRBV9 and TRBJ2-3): DSGVTQTPKHLITATGQRVTLRCSPRSGDLSVYWYQQSLDQGLQFLIQYYNGEERAKGNILERFSAQQFPDLHSELNLSSLELGDSALYFCASSATTADTQYFGPGTRLTVL.